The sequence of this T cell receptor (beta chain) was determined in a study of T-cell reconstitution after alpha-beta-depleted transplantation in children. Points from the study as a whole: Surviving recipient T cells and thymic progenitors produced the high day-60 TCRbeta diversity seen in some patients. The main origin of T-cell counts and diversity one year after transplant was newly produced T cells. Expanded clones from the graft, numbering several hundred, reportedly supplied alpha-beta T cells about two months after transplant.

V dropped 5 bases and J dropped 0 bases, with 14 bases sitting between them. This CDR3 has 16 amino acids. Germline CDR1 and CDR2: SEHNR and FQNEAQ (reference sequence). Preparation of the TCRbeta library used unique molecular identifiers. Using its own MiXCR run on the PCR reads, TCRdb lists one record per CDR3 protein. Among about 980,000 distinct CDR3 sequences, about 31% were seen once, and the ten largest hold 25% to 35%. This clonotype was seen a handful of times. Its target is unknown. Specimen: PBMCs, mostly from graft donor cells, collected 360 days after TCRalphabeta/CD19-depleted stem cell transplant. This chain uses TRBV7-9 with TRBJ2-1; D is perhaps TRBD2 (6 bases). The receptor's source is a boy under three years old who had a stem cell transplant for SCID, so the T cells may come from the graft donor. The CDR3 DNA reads TGTGCCAGCAGCCTACCGGGGGTGAGCTCCTACAATGAGCAGTTCTTC. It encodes CASSLPGVSSYNEQFF.